The T cell receptor (beta chain) under discussion was sequenced for a study of blood T cell repertoires in COVID-19. The overall study: PBMCs, B-cell-depleted T cells, or T cells were the source of the cDNA or gDNA that made up the material.

Under the authors' procedure: Amplification of reference gene primers provided the estimated nucleated cell counts. Profiled with immunoSEQ multiplex PCR; TCRdb holds only in-frame clones, not every one. V and J calls and clone size are as listed in that table; D and trimming were resolved from the DNA. The sample lists more than 15,000 clones; around 87% were seen once. Germline V gene data show CDR1 as SGDLS and CDR2 as YYNGEE. The J segment lost 6 bases and the V segment lost 7 bases, leaving 9 bases of the junction unmatched. CDR3 length: 14 residues. This chain connects TRBV9 to TRBJ1-4; TRBD1 agrees at 7 bases. The TCR sequence derives from a man aged 55 to 69 with acute or convalescent COVID-19. Sequenced input: peripheral blood. DNA for the CDR3: TGTGCCAGCGCAACAGGGGCAGGAGATGAAAAACTGTTTTTT. Protein product: CASATGAGDEKLFF.